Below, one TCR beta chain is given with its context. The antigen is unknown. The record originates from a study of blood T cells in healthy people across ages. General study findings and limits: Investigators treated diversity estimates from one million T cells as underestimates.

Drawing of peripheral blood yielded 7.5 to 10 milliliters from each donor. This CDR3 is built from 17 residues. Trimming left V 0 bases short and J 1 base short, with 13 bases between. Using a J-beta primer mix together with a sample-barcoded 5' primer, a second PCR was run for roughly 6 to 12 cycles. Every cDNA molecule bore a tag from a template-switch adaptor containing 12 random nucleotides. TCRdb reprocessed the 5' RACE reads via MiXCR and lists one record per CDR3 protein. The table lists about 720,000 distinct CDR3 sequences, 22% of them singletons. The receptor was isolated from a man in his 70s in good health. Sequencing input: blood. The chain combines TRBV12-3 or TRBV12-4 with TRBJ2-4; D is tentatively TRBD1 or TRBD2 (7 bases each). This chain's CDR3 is CASSLAQGGRAKNIQYF. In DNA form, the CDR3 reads TGTGCCAGCAGTTTAGCGCAGGGGGGGCGTGCCAAAAACATTCAGTACTTC.